This passage covers 28 T cell receptor beta chains from one sample sequenced in a study of neoadjuvant nivolumab and ipilimumab in lung cancer. Using immunoSEQ multiplex PCR, the repertoire was profiled, and TCRdb retains in-frame clones only, with some absent. The profile covers around 19,000 clones, with around 86% appearing a single time and less than 2.5% taken by the ten largest. This specimen was peripheral blood, taken before neoadjuvant nivolumab, alone or with ipilimumab. Every receptor here comes from an adult with non-small cell lung cancer.

This chain joins TRBV9 and TRBJ2-1; D ambiguous. The germline CDR1 and CDR2 sequences are SGDLS and YYNGEE. V lost 0 bases and J lost 5, with 6 bases in between. The CDR3 sequence is 13 residues long. CDR3 region: CASSVAPHNEQFF. CDR3 sequence (DNA): TGTGCCAGCAGCGTAGCACCGCACAATGAGCAGTTCTTC.

The V and J genes are TRBV20-1 and TRBJ1-4; D is unclear. This CDR3 contains 11 residues. V was clipped by 3 bases and J by 8 bases, with 7 bases between them. The germline V gene encodes CDR1 DFQATT and CDR2 SNEGSKA (reference sequence). The CDR3 is CSARRAEKLFF. In nucleotides, the CDR3 is TGCAGTGCTAGGCGGGCGGAAAAACTGTTTTTT.

The chain recombines TRBV7-3 with TRBJ2-3, with 7 bases that match TRBD2. The CDR3 runs 15 residues. Per the germline V gene, CDR1 is SGHTA and CDR2 is FQGTGA. V lost 3 bases to trimming and J lost 6 bases; unmatched junction nucleotides: 9. The chain's CDR3 is CASSLGLTRSDTQYF. The CDR3 bases are TGTGCCAGCAGCTTGGGACTAACCAGGAGTGATACGCAGTATTTT.

CDR3 sequence (DNA): TGCGCCAGCAGCTTGGCCCAGGTTAGCACAGATACGCAGTATTTT. Translated: CASSLAQVSTDTQYF. The chain employs TRBV5-1 and TRBJ2-3; no firm D call. This CDR3 has 15 residues. Per germline, CDR1 SGHRS and CDR2 YFSETQ. V dropped 0 bases and J dropped 0 bases, with 8 bases sitting between them.

V is TRBV29-1 and J is TRBJ2-7; 9 bases map to TRBD1. The J segment lost 6 bases and the V segment lost 6 bases, leaving 9 bases of the junction unmatched. This CDR3 has 13 residues. CDR1 and CDR2 (germline): SQVTM, ANQGSEA. CDR3 protein: CSVPGTGSSEQYF. The DNA of the CDR3 is TGCAGCGTCCCAGGGACAGGGTCCAGCGAGCAGTACTTC.

This sequence joins TRBV5-1 and TRBJ1-5; possible D gene TRBD1, 6 bases. The CDR3 length is 16 residues. CDR1 and CDR2 from the germline V gene are SGHRS and YFSETQ. The V and J ends lost 5 bases and 0 bases respectively, with 15 bases between them. CDR3 residues: CASRRTAGDSNQPQHF. In DNA, the CDR3 is TGCGCCAGCAGAAGGACAGCGGGGGATAGCAATCAGCCCCAGCATTTT.

The CDR3, as DNA: TGCGCCAGCAGCTACGCTAGCGGAGGTTACAATGAGCAGTTCTTC. Its protein product is CASSYASGGYNEQFF. The J gene is TRBJ2-1, the V gene TRBV5-1, with TRBD2 identical over 7 bases. The germline CDR1 and CDR2 sequences are SGHRS and YFSETQ. The CDR3 runs to 15 residues. V gave up 3 bases and J gave up 4 bases; unmatched junction bases: 7.

The V call is TRBV30, the J call TRBJ1-4, with no clear D. CDR3 length equals 12 residues. Germline V CDR1 and CDR2: GTSNPN, SVGIG (reference sequence). V was trimmed by 2 bases and J by 7 bases, leaving 8 bases between them. The CDR3 DNA follows: TGTGCCTGGAGTTCTGCCGGTGAAAAACTGTTTTTT. Residues: CAWSSAGEKLFF. Using reference TRBV30 and TRBJ1-4 for the parts outside the CDR3, the full variable domain is SQTIHQWPATLVQPVGSPLSLECTVEGTSNPNLYWYRQAAGRGLQLLFYSVGIGQISSEVPQNLSASRPQDRQFILSSKKLLLSDSGFYLCAWSSAGEKLFFGSGTQLSVL.

The chain combines TRBV6-5 with TRBJ2-5, with 7 bases identical to TRBD1. The ends lost 4 bases at V and 5 bases at J; junction bases unmatched: 10. Germline CDR1 and CDR2: MNHEY and SVGAGI. The CDR3 covers 15 residues. CDR3 sequence: CASSSDRTRFETQYF. The CDR3 bases are TGTGCCAGCAGTTCGGACAGGACCCGCTTCGAGACCCAGTACTTC.

The rearrangement links TRBV7-9 to TRBJ2-1, with D maybe TRBD1 (6 bases). The ends were cut back, 3 bases at V and 4 bases at J, with 13 bases in the middle. The CDR3 runs 15 residues. Germline assignment: CDR1 SEHNR and CDR2 FQNEAQ (reference sequence). The CDR3: CASSFDGGSYNEQFF. CDR3 DNA: TGTGCCAGCAGCTTTGATGGGGGCTCATACAATGAGCAGTTCTTC.

For the CDR3, the DNA is TGTGCCTGGAGACCCGTGGGGGGGGGCTATGGCTACACCTTC. Translating gives CAWRPVGGGYGYTF. The chain recombines TRBV30 with TRBJ1-2, with D perhaps matching TRBD1 (5 bases). The V gene lost 3 bases and the J gene lost 4 bases, with 15 bases spanning the gap. In germline, CDR1 is GTSNPN, CDR2 SVGIG (reference sequence). The CDR3 has 14 amino acids.

The chain carries TRBV4-3 and TRBJ1-3; 7 positions match TRBD1. Per germline, CDR1 LGHNA and CDR2 YSLEER. The length of the CDR3 is 15 residues. V trimming: 5 bases; J trimming: 2 bases; junction bases outside the gene matches: 6. The chain's CDR3 is CASSNPTGAGNTIYF. CDR3 nucleotide sequence: TGCGCCAGCAGCAACCCCACAGGGGCTGGAAACACCATATATTTT.

This clone was seen just once. V is TRBV7-9 and J is TRBJ2-7; D is tentatively TRBD1 or TRBD2 (5 bases each). The germline gives CDR1 SEHNR, CDR2 FQNEAQ (reference sequence). Trimming left V 1 base short and J 2 bases short, with 12 bases between. This CDR3 region has 15 residues. The CDR3 DNA sequence: TGTGCCAGCAGCTTAGTCGGGGCCTACGCCTACGAGCAGTACTTC. It encodes CASSLVGAYAYEQYF.

This clone came up a few times. The rearrangement uses TRBV7-6 and TRBJ1-1; D remains unclear. Germline CDR1 is SGHVS and CDR2 is FNYEAQ. The CDR3 is 13 residues long. V was trimmed by 7 bases and J by 3 bases, leaving 12 bases between them. The CDR3 DNA sequence: TGTGCCAGCACCCCCGACACTTACACTGAAGCTTTCTTT. It specifies CASTPDTYTEAFF. The full variable domain, rest sourced from reference TRBV7-6 and TRBJ1-1, is GAGVSQSPRYKVTKRGQDVALRCDPISGHVSLYWYRQALGQGPEFLTYFNYEAQQDKSGLPNDRFSAERPEGSISTLTIQRTEQRDSAMYRCASTPDTYTEAFFGQGTRLTVV.

The chain has TRBV4-3 and TRBJ2-1; 12 nucleotides agree with TRBD2. Unmatched junction bases numbered 18, after V lost 4 bases and J lost 8 bases. The CDR3 extends over 19 amino acids. The germline V gene encodes CDR1 LGHNA and CDR2 YSLEER. The CDR3 sequence: CASSPRSPTETSGRHEQFF. The CDR3 DNA sequence: TGCGCCAGCAGCCCACGCTCTCCTACCGAGACTAGCGGGAGACATGAGCAGTTCTTC.

The chain uses TRBV7-3 and TRBJ2-1; TRBD1 might be the D (5 bases). Germline V gives CDR1 SGHTA, CDR2 FQGTGA. The V end was cut by 9 bases, the J end by 1 base, with 13 bases between. The CDR3 covers 14 residues. CDR3 DNA: TGTGCCAGTCCCCTCCGGACATCCTACAATGAGCAGTTCTTC. Its protein is CASPLRTSYNEQFF.

This sequence joins TRBV9 and TRBJ2-3; a weak D match, TRBD1 (6 bases). The CDR3 length is 16 residues. Germline V CDR1 and CDR2: SGDLS, YYNGEE. The ends were cut back, 4 bases at V and 1 base at J, with 16 bases in the middle. The CDR3 DNA follows: TGTGCCAGCAGCCCACCTACAGGGAAAGGCACAGATACGCAGTATTTT. This translates into CASSPPTGKGTDTQYF.

The gene calls are TRBV10-2 and TRBJ1-4, with TRBD1 matching over 9 bases. The J segment lost 7 bases and the V segment lost 7 bases, leaving 7 bases of the junction unmatched. Looked up from germline, CDR1 is WSHSY and CDR2 is SAAADI. The CDR3 has 14 amino acids. The CDR3: CASTDRGKGEKLFF. CDR3 DNA: TGCGCCAGCACCGACAGGGGGAAAGGTGAAAAACTGTTTTTT.

The CDR3 spells CASSLRGFSTEAFF. The DNA of the CDR3 is TGTGCCAGCAGCTTGCGGGGGTTTAGCACTGAAGCTTTCTTT. The chain is built from TRBV5-6 and TRBJ1-1, with D tentatively TRBD1 (5 bases). Germline CDR1 and CDR2: SGHDT and YYEEEE. Trimming stripped 1 base from V and 4 bases from J, with 11 bases between. The CDR3 length is 14 residues.

This clone was counted only a few times. The rearrangement joins TRBV7-2 to TRBJ2-3; 8 nucleotides line up with TRBD2. The V and J ends lost 8 bases and 7 bases, in that order; junction bases with no gene match: 2. The CDR3 spans 11 residues. Germline CDR1 SGHTA, CDR2 FQGNSA. Here the CDR3 reads CASSGGNTQYF. The CDR3 DNA reads TGTGCCAGCTCGGGGGGGAATACGCAGTATTTT.

The chain uses TRBV20-1 and TRBJ2-1; no clear D gene. This CDR3 region has 8 residues. V lost 4 bases and J lost 11, with 3 bases in between. Per germline, CDR1 DFQATT and CDR2 SNEGSKA (reference sequence). The CDR3 is CSATQQFF. CDR3 nucleotides: TGCAGTGCTACGCAGCAGTTCTTC.

The chain uses TRBV18 and TRBJ2-6, with D possibly being TRBD1 or TRBD2 (5 bases each). The germline gives CDR1 KGHSH, CDR2 LQKENI. Between the trimmed V and J ends, which lost 0 bases and 0 bases, there was a span of 9 bases. This CDR3 contains 17 residues. The CDR3 DNA is TGTGCCAGCTCACCACCGGGACCTAGCTCTGGGGCCAACGTCCTGACTTTC. This codes for CASSPPGPSSGANVLTF.

The chain uses TRBV29-1 and TRBJ2-7; D might be TRBD1 (6 bases). The germline gives CDR1 SQVTM, CDR2 ANQGSEA. Trimming shortened V by 4 bases and J by 3 bases, and 10 bases separated the two germline ends. This CDR3 is 12 amino acids long. DNA for the CDR3: TGCAGCGTTGCCAGGGGCGACTACGAGCAGTACTTC. It is translated as CSVARGDYEQYF.

The gene calls are TRBV18 and TRBJ1-5; maybe TRBD1 (5 bases). V was trimmed by 5 bases and J by 0 bases, leaving 5 bases between them. The CDR3 loop spans 13 amino acids. Germline loops: CDR1 KGHSH, CDR2 LQKENI. The CDR3 spells CASSTGSNQPQHF. CDR3 coding DNA: TGTGCCAGCTCAACAGGTAGCAATCAGCCCCAGCATTTT. The whole variable domain, filled in from reference TRBV18 and TRBJ1-5, reads NAGVMQNPRHLVRRRGQEARLRCSPMKGHSHVYWYRQLPEEGLKFMVYLQKENIIDESGMPKERFSAEFPKEGPSILRIQQVVRGDSAAYFCASSTGSNQPQHFGDGTRLSIL.

CDR3 nucleotide sequence: TGTGCCAGCAGCTTGAACAGCCGGTTCACAGATACGCAGTATTTT. This gives the protein CASSLNSRFTDTQYF. J is TRBJ2-3 and V is TRBV5-4, with no clear D. Trimming stripped 1 base from V and 2 bases from J, with 11 bases between. The CDR3 length is 15 residues. CDR1 and CDR2 (germline): SGHNT, YYREEE (reference sequence).

The chain has TRBV30 and TRBJ2-5, with 11 bases fitting TRBD1. The junction had 9 bases not matched to a gene; V was cut back by 4 bases and J by 5 bases. Germline lookup yields CDR1 GTSNPN and CDR2 SVGIG (reference sequence). The CDR3 runs 15 residues. The CDR3 reads CAWIPKGQGGETQYF. The CDR3 coding sequence is TGTGCCTGGATCCCGAAGGGACAGGGGGGGGAGACCCAGTACTTC.

The table lists this clone with a count of one. The chain employs TRBV5-4 and TRBJ2-5; no definite D call. Matching the DNA end better, TRBJ2-7 makes the J call doubtful. The CDR3 covers 13 residues. CDR1 and CDR2 (germline): SGHNT, YYREEE (reference sequence). The CDR3 bases are TGTGCCAGCAGCACTGACGGAAGGTACGAGCAGTACTTC. Translation: CASSTDGRYEQYF.

The rearrangement joins TRBV5-1 to TRBJ1-5; D gene ambiguous. Trimming shortened V by 0 bases and J by 1 base, and 8 bases separated the two germline ends. CDR1 is SGHRS, CDR2 YFSETQ, per germline. CDR3 length: 15 residues. This CDR3 reads CASSLEGISNQPQHF. The CDR3 bases are TGCGCCAGCAGCTTGGAAGGGATAAGCAATCAGCCCCAGCATTTT.